Detailed here is one TCR beta chain. Trimming stripped 4 bases from V and 5 bases from J, with 18 bases between. The germline V gene has CDR1 SGHRS and CDR2 YFSETQ. The CDR3 covers 15 residues. These data originate in a study of blood T cell repertoires in COVID-19. In the study's own analysis: Using reference gene primer amplification, nucleated cell counts were estimated. Sequencing used immunoSEQ multiplex PCR; TCRdb keeps in-frame clones, though not all of them. V and J calls and clone size are given by that table; D and trimming were obtained from the DNA. The sample lists roughly 68,000 clones; approximately 91% were seen once.

This clonotype was obtained from a man aged 45-60 years with acute or convalescent COVID-19. V gene TRBV5-1 combines with J gene TRBJ2-5; D is perhaps TRBD1 (5 bases). The sample comprised peripheral blood. The CDR3 DNA reads as TGCGCCAGCAGCCCCACTCCAGGGATCGGGGAGACCCAGTACTTC. Its protein product is CASSPTPGIGETQYF.